This TCR beta chain was sequenced for a study of regulatory T cells in long-lasting Graves disease. Looking at the study overall: The antithyroid drugs taken by newly diagnosed Graves' patients had been used for under 3 months.

Time point indicated: newly diagnosed GD, antithyroid drugs for less than 3 months. TCR sequences were obtained from RNA taken from PBMCs. It was by American Thyroid Association guidelines that Graves' disease was diagnosed. The V and J ends lost 0 bases and 5 bases respectively, with 12 bases between them. CDR3 length: 15 amino acids. The germline V gene has CDR1 SGHNT and CDR2 YYREEE (reference sequence). iRepertoire HTBI primers and Arm-PCR of CDR3 regions built TCR beta libraries. As handled by the study authors: In the combined samples, roughly 60 TRBV and under 15 TRBJ segments were identified. TCRdb analysed the multiplex PCR reads with MiXCR anew, one entry per CDR3 protein. V and J calls and clone size were set by TCRdb, not the authors. The sample lists approximately 540,000 distinct CDR3 sequences, more than 10% occurring once. This sample was shared with a second study, whose subject was T cells in Graves' hyperthyroidism and ophthalmopathy. From that report: In blood, most of the thyroid clonotypes expanded above 0.001 were also present.

Sequenced here: peripheral blood mononuclear cells (PBMCs), sampled at new diagnosis, from a patient treated with antithyroid drugs. The sequence was obtained from a woman in her twenties or thirties with Graves disease. The chain recombines TRBV5-4 with TRBJ1-5; D ambiguous. The CDR3: CASSLAYFYDQPQHF. DNA for the CDR3: TGTGCCAGCAGCTTGGCCTATTTTTATGATCAGCCCCAGCATTTT.